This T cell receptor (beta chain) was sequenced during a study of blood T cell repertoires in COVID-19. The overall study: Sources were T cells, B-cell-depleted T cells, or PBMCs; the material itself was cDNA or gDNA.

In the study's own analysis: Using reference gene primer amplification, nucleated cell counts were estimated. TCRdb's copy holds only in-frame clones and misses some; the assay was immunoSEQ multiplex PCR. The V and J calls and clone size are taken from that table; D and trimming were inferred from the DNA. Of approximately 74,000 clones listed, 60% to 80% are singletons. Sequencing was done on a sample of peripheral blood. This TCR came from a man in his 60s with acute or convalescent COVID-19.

CDR3 DNA sequence: TGTGCCAGTAGTCAAGGGACAGGGTATCAGCCCCAGCATTTT. It translates to CASSQGTGYQPQHF. This chain joins TRBV19 and TRBJ1-5, with 9 positions matching TRBD1. The CDR3 is 14 amino acids. The V segment lost 5 bases and the J segment 5 bases; nucleotides outside the gene matches: 4. CDR1 and CDR2 from the germline V gene are LNHDA and SQIVND (reference sequence).